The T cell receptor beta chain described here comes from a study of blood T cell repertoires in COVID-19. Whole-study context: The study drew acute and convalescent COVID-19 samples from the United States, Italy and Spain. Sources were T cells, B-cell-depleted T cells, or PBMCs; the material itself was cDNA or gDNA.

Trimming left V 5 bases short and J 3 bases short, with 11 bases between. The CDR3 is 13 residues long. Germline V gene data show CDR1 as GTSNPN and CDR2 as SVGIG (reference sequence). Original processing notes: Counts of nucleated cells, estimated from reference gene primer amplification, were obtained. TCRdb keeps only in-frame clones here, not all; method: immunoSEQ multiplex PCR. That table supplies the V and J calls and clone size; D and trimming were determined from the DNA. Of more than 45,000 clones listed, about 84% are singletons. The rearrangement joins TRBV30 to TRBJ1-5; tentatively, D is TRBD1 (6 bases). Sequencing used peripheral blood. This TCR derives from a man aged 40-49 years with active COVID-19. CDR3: CAWAQGLNQPQHF. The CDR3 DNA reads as TGTGCCTGGGCACAGGGTCTCAATCAGCCCCAGCATTTT.